A selection of T cell receptor beta chains follows, all from one sample in a study of T cell clones after liver transplantation. Sequencing used immunoSEQ multiplex PCR; TCRdb keeps in-frame clones, though not all of them. The sample has 45,000 to 55,000 clones, roughly 80% seen once; the top ten hold about 8.5%. The input for sequencing was CD4+ T cells from blood, taken before liver transplant. The receptors come from a human donor who received a liver transplant. Both conserved end residues are part of each CDR3. Each record gives: V gene, J gene, clone size, D gene, CDR3 protein, CDR3 DNA. A D gene is named only where the DNA matches it firmly. For some rows the clone size is stated as once, few or many, or as a class when expanded; others skip it.

TRBV19	TRBJ2-2	few	TRBD1	CASGTGGASGELFF	TGTGCCAGTGGGACAGGGGGCGCTTCCGGGGAGCTGTTTTTT
TRBV4-1	TRBJ1-3	NA	NA	CASSTHTFSGNTIYF	TGCGCCAGCAGCACCCATACATTCTCTGGAAACACCATATATTTT
TRBV4-2	TRBJ2-5	NA	TRBD1	CASSQYSGTGAGETQYF	TGTGCCAGCAGCCAATACTCCGGGACAGGGGCGGGGGAGACCCAGTACTTC
TRBV9	TRBJ1-5	NA	NA	CASSASPLQPQHF	TGTGCCAGCAGCGCATCCCCCCTTCAGCCCCAGCATTTT
TRBV7-2	TRBJ2-1	few	TRBD2	CASTGGRNEQFF	TGTGCCAGCACGGGAGGTAGGAATGAGCAGTTCTTC
TRBV9	TRBJ2-7	many	TRBD2	CASSVLAGAEQYF	TGTGCCAGCAGCGTACTAGCGGGAGCCGAGCAGTACTTC
TRBV6-5	TRBJ2-7	once	NA	CASSPHGRDYEQYF	TGTGCCAGCAGCCCCCATGGGCGGGACTACGAGCAGTACTTC
TRBV28	TRBJ2-7	NA	TRBD1	CASKSHDRGGSYEQYF	TGTGCCAGCAAATCGCACGACAGGGGAGGCTCCTACGAGCAGTACTTC
TRBV2	TRBJ1-6	NA	NA	CASSEAGLGARSPLHF	TGTGCCAGCAGTGAAGCGGGCCTAGGGGCAAGGTCACCCCTCCACTTT
TRBV2	TRBJ2-1	NA	NA	CASGGYRDSNYNEQFF	TGTGCCAGCGGTGGGTACCGGGACTCTAACTACAATGAGCAGTTCTTC
TRBV29-1	TRBJ2-1	NA	NA	CSVDSELASKQFF	TGCAGCGTTGATTCAGAGTTGGCTTCGAAGCAGTTCTTC
TRBV4-2	TRBJ2-3	NA	TRBD2	CASSQDLPSGNTQYF	TGTGCCAGCAGCCAAGATCTACCTAGCGGGAATACGCAGTATTTT
TRBV2	TRBJ2-4	NA	TRBD2	CASSEGGTSSNIQYF	TGTGCCAGCAGTGAAGGTGGGACTAGCTCCAACATTCAGTACTTC
TRBV7-3	TRBJ2-1	once	NA	CASSKGRQSNEQFF	TGTGCCAGCAGCAAGGGTCGGCAGTCCAATGAGCAGTTCTTC
TRBV6-5	TRBJ2-7	NA	NA	CASRSESYEQYF	TGTGCCAGCAGGTCAGAGTCCTACGAGCAGTACTTC
TRBV5-3	TRBJ2-7	NA	TRBD2	CARSPPTSGRACCHDEQYF	TGTGCCAGAAGCCCCCCCACTAGCGGGAGGGCCTGTTGTCACGACGAGCAGTACTTC
TRBV28	TRBJ1-5	NA	NA	CASRTVPQGSQPQHF	TGTGCCAGCAGGACGGTACCCCAAGGGAGTCAGCCCCAGCATTTT
TRBV6-5	TRBJ2-7	NA	TRBD2	CASSVSGSESYEQYF	TGTGCCAGCTCCGTCAGCGGGAGTGAGTCCTACGAGCAGTACTTC
TRBV11-2	TRBJ1-2	NA	NA	CASSLGGTPNYGYTF	TGTGCCAGCAGCTTAGGAGGAACACCGAACTATGGCTACACCTTC
TRBV7-8	TRBJ2-7	NA	TRBD2	CASSPIAGVHEQYF	TGTGCCAGCAGCCCTATAGCGGGAGTCCACGAGCAGTACTTC
TRBV2	TRBJ1-4	NA	NA	CASRKDRSGEKLFF	TGTGCCAGCAGAAAAGACAGGTCCGGTGAAAAACTGTTTTTT
TRBV29-1	TRBJ2-3	NA	NA	CSVESGVTDTQYF	TGCAGCGTTGAATCTGGGGTGACAGATACGCAGTATTTT
TRBV5-1	TRBJ2-1	NA	NA	CASSLGQAVNEQFF	TGCGCCAGCAGCTTGGGACAGGCCGTCAATGAGCAGTTCTTC
TRBV28	TRBJ1-3	NA	NA	CASKIRSGNTIYF	TGTGCCAGCAAAATCCGCAGCGGAAACACCATATATTTT
TRBV18	TRBJ2-5	few	NA	CASSHRGAGETQYF	TGTGCCAGCTCACACCGGGGGGCTGGAGAGACCCAGTACTTC
TRBV7-9	TRBJ2-2	NA	NA	CASSSLTGVTGELFF	TGTGCCAGCAGCTCACTCACAGGCGTTACCGGGGAGCTGTTTTTT
TRBV10-3	TRBJ2-2	NA	TRBD1	CATRGQGEAGELFF	TGTGCCACCCGGGGACAGGGGGAAGCCGGGGAGCTGTTTTTT
TRBV5-4	TRBJ2-3	NA	TRBD1	CASSFQGVADTQYF	TGTGCCAGCAGCTTCCAGGGGGTGGCAGATACGCAGTATTTT
TRBV19	TRBJ2-3	few	NA	CASIPGGTDTQYF	TGTGCCAGTATTCCGGGCGGCACAGATACGCAGTATTTT
TRBV28	TRBJ1-1	NA	TRBD1	CASRGQGANTEAFF	TGTGCCAGCAGGGGACAGGGGGCGAACACTGAAGCTTTCTTT
TRBV5-5	TRBJ1-2	NA	TRBD1	CASSLRETGERGGYTF	TGTGCCAGCAGCTTGAGGGAAACAGGGGAGAGAGGTGGCTACACCTTC
TRBV7-9	TRBJ2-5	NA	NA	CASSSRGPETQYF	TGTGCCAGCAGCTCCAGGGGACCAGAGACCCAGTACTTC
TRBV6-5	TRBJ2-7	NA	TRBD2	CASSYSTGLAPSEQYF	TGTGCCAGCAGTTACTCGACAGGACTAGCGCCGTCCGAGCAGTACTTC
TRBV7-2	TRBJ1-1	NA	TRBD1	CASSFDRGTEAFF	TGTGCCAGCAGCTTTGACAGGGGCACTGAAGCTTTCTTT
TRBV5-1	TRBJ2-7	NA	NA	CASSLDQEQYF	TGCGCCAGCAGCTTGGATCAGGAGCAGTACTTC